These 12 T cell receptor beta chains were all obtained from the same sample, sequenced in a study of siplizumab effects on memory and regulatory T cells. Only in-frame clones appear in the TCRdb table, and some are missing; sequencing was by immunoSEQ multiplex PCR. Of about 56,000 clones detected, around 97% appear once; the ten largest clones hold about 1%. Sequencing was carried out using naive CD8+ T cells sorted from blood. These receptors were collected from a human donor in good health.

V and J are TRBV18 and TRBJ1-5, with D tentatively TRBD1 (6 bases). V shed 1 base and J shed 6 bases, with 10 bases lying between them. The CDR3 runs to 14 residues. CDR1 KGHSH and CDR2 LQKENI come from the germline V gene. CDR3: CASSPRQVTQPQHF. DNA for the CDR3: TGTGCCAGCTCACCACGACAGGTAACTCAGCCCCAGCATTTT.

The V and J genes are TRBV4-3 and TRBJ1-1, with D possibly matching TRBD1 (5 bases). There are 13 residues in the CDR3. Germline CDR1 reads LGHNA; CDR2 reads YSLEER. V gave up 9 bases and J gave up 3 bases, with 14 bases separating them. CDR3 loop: CASQREGYTEAFF. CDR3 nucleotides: TGCGCCAGTCAACGGGAGGGGTACACTGAAGCTTTCTTT.

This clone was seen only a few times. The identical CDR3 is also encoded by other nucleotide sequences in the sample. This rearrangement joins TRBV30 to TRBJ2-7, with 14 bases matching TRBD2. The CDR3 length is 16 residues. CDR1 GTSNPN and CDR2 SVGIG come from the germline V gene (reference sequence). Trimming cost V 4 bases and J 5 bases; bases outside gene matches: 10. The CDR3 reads CAWTTPGTSGSDEQYF. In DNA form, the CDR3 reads TGTGCCTGGACTACCCCCGGGACTAGCGGGAGTGACGAGCAGTACTTC.

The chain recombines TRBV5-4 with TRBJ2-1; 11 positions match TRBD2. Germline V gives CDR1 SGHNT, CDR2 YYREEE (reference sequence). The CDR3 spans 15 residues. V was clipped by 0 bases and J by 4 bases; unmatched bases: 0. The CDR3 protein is CASSLVAGGYNEQFF. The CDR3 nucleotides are TGTGCCAGCAGCTTGGTAGCGGGAGGGTACAATGAGCAGTTCTTC.

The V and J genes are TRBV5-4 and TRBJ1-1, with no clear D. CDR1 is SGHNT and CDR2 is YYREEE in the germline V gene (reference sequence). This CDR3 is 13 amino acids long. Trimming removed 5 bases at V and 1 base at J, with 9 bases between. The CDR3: CASRSPGNTEAFF. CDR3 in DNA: TGTGCCAGCAGATCACCAGGGAACACTGAAGCTTTCTTT.

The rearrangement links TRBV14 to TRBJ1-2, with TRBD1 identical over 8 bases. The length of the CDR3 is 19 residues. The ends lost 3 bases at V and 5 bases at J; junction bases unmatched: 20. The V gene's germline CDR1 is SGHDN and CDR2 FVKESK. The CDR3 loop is CASSHPGSSRDRTQYGYTF. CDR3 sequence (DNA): TGTGCCAGCAGCCATCCTGGGTCGTCACGGGACAGGACCCAGTATGGCTACACCTTC.

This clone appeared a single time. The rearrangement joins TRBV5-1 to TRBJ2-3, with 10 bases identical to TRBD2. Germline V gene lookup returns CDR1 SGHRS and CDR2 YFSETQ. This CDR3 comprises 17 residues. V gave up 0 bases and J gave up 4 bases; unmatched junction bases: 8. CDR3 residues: CASSLGLAGGSPDTQYF. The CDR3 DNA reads TGCGCCAGCAGCTTGGGATTAGCGGGAGGTTCCCCAGATACGCAGTATTTT.

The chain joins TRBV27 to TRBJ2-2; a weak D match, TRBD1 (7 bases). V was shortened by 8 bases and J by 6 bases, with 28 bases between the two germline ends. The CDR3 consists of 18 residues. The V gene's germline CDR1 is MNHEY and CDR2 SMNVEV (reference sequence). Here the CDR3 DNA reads TGTGCCAGCGGATTTCGACCGCCGGGACTTAGGGGGCCCGGGGAGCTGTTTTTT. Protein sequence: CASGFRPPGLRGPGELFF.

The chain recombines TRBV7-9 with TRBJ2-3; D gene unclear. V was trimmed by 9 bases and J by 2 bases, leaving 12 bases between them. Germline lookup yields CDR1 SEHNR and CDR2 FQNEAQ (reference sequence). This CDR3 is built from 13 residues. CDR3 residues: CASSGQFTDTQYF. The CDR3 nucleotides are TGTGCCAGTTCCGGTCAGTTCACAGATACGCAGTATTTT.

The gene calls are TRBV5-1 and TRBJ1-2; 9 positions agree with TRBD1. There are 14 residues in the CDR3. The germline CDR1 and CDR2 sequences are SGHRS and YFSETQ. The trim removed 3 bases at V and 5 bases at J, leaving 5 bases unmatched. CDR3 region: CASSSPGTGYGYTF. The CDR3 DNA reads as TGCGCCAGCAGCTCCCCCGGGACAGGGTATGGCTACACCTTC.

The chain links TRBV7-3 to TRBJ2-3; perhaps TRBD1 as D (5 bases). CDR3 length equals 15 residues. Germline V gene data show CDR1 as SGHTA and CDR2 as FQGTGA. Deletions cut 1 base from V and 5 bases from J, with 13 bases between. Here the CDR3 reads CASSLNLGALDTQYF. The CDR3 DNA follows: TGTGCCAGCAGCTTAAATCTAGGGGCCTTAGATACGCAGTATTTT.

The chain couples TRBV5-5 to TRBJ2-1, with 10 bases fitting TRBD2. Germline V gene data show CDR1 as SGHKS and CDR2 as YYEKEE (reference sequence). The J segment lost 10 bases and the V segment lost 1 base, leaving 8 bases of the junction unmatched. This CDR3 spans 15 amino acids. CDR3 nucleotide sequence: TGTGCCAGCAGCTTGAGGGCTAGCGGGAGCTGGGAGCAGTTCTTC. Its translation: CASSLRASGSWEQFF.